The clone carrying this T cell receptor beta chain was counted a few times. No antigen is known for it. This entry belongs to a study of neurological immune-mediated disorders. Overall study results and limits: None of the CDR3 amino acid sequences of expanded clones were shared across subjects, and this suggested private repertoires in all groups.

Among the participants, healthy controls were blood bank volunteers in Maryland, USA. The method for making cDNA was 5'RACE, and it used 10-nucleotide random UMIs. From the 5' RACE reads, TCRdb called clonotypes with MiXCR, one entry per CDR3 protein. The sample records roughly 60,000 distinct CDR3 sequences, about an eighth being singletons. CDR1 and CDR2 from the germline V gene are SGHTA and FQGNSA. Between the trimmed V and J ends, which lost 5 bases and 3 bases, there was a span of 4 bases. This CDR3 region has 12 residues. The clonotype comes from a man aged 55 to 70 in good health. Sequencing was done on a sample of PBMCs. The genes are TRBV7-2 and TRBJ2-2; no definite D call. The CDR3 coding sequence is TGTGCCAGCAGCACCTACACCGGGGAGCTGTTTTTT. The encoded protein is CASSTYTGELFF.